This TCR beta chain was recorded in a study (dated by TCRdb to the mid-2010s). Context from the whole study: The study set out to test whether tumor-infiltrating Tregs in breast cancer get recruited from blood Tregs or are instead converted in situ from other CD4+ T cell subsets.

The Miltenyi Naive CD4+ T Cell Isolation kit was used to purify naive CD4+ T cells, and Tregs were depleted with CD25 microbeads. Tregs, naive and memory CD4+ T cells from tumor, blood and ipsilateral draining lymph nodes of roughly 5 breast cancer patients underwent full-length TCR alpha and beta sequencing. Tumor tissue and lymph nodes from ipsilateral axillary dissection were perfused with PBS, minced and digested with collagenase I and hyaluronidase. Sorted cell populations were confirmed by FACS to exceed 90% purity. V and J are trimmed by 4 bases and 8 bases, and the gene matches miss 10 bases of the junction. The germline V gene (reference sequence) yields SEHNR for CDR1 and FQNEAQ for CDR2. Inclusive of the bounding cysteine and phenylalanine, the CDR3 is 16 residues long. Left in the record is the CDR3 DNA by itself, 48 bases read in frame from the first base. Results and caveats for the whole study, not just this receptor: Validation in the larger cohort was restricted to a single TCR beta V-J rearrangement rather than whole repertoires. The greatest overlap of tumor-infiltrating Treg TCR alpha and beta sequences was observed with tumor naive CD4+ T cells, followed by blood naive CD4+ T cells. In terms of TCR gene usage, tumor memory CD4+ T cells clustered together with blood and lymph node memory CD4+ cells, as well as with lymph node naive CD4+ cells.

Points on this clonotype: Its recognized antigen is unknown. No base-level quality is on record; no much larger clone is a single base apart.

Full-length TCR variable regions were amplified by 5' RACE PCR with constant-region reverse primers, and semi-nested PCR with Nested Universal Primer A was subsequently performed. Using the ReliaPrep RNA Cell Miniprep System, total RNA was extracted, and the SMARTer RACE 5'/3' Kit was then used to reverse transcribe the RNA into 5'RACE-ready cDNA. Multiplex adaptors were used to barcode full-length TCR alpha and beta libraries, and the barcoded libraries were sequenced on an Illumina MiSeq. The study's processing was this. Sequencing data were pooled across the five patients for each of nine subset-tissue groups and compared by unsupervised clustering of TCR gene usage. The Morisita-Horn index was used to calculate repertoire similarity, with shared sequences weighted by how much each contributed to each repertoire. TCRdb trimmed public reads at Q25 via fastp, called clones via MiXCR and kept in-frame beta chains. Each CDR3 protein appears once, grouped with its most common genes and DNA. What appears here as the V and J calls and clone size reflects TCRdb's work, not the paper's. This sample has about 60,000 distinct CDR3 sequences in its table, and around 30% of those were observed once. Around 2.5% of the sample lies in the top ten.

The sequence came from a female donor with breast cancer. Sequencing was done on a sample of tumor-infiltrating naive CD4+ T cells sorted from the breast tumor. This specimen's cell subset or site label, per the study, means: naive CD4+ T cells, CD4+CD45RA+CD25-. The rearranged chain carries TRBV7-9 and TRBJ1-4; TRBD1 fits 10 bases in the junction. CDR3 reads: CASSSTGQGRGEKLFF. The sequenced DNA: TGTGCCAGCAGCTCGACGGGACAGGGGCGTGGGGAAAAACTGTTTTTT.